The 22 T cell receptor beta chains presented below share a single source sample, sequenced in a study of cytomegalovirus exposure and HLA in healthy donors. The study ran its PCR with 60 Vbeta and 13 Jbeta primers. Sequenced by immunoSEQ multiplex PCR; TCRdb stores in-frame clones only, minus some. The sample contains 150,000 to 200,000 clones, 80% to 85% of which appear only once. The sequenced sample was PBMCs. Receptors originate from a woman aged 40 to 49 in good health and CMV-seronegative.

The CDR3 DNA is TGTGCCAGCAGCCCCTACGCTAGCGGGAGGTTTGGGGGCACAGATACGCAGTATTTT. Its translation is CASSPYASGRFGGTDTQYF. The chain uses TRBV9 and TRBJ2-3; TRBD2 matches 11 bases. The germline V gene encodes CDR1 SGDLS and CDR2 YYNGEE. The V and J ends lost 4 bases and 1 base, in that order; junction bases with no gene match: 14. The CDR3 totals 19 residues. The entire variable domain, with the rest obtained from reference TRBV9 and TRBJ2-3, is as follows: DSGVTQTPKHLITATGQRVTLRCSPRSGDLSVYWYQQSLDQGLQFLIQYYNGEERAKGNILERFSAQQFPDLHSELNLSSLELGDSALYFCASSPYASGRFGGTDTQYFGPGTRLTVL.

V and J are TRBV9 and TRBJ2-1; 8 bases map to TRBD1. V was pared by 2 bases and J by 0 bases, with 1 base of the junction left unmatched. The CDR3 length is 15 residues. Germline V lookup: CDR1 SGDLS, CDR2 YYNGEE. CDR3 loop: CASSVGTGSYNEQFF. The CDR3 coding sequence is TGTGCCAGCAGCGTTGGGACAGGCTCCTACAATGAGCAGTTCTTC.

DNA for the CDR3: TGTGCCAGCAGCTTAGGAACAGGGGCCGAGCGAGAGACCCAGTACTTC. Translation: CASSLGTGAERETQYF. The chain recombines TRBV7-3 with TRBJ2-5, with TRBD1 matching over 7 bases. The germline V gene encodes CDR1 SGHTA and CDR2 FQGTGA. This CDR3 has 16 residues. V lost 2 bases to trimming and J lost 4 bases; unmatched junction nucleotides: 10.

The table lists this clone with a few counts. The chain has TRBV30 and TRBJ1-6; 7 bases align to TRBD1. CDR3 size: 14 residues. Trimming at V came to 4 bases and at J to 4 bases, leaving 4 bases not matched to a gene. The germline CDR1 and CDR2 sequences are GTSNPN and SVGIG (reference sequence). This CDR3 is CAWTRTGYNSPLHF. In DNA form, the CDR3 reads TGTGCCTGGACTAGGACAGGATATAATTCACCCCTCCACTTT. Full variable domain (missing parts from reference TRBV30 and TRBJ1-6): SQTIHQWPATLVQPVGSPLSLECTVEGTSNPNLYWYRQAAGRGLQLLFYSVGIGQISSEVPQNLSASRPQDRQFILSSKKLLLSDSGFYLCAWTRTGYNSPLHFGNGTRLTVT.

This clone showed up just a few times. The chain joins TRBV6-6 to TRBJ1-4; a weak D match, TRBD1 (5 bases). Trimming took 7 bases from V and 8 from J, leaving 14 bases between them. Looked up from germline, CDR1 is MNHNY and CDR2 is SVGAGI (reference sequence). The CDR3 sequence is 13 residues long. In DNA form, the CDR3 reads TGTGCCAGCACTGGGAACAGGTTCGAAAAACTGTTTTTT. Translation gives CASTGNRFEKLFF.

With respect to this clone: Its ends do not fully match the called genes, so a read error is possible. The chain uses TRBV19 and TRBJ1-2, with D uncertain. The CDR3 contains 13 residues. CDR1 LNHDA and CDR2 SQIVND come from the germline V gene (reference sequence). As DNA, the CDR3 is TGTGCCAGTAGCCGTAACATAGGTGGTGGACTTGACTTC. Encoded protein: CASSRNIGGGLDF.

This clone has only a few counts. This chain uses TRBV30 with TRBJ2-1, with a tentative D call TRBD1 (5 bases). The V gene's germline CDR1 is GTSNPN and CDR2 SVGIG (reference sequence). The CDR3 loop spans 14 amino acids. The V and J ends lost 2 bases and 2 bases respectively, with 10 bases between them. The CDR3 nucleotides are TGTGCCTGGAGTACAGGACAAGCCTACAATGAGCAGTTCTTC. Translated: CAWSTGQAYNEQFF. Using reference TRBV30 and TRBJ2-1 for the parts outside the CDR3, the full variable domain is SQTIHQWPATLVQPVGSPLSLECTVEGTSNPNLYWYRQAAGRGLQLLFYSVGIGQISSEVPQNLSASRPQDRQFILSSKKLLLSDSGFYLCAWSTGQAYNEQFFGPGTRLTVL.

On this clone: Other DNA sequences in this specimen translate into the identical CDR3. CDR3 protein: CASSPLSGSTDTQYF. The DNA for the CDR3 is TGTGCCAGCAGCCCCCTTAGCGGGAGCACAGATACGCAGTATTTT. The V gene is TRBV7-9, the J gene TRBJ2-3, with 7 bases identical to TRBD2. With 5 bases clipped from V and 0 bases from J, the junction kept 5 bases outside the gene matches. Germline V gives CDR1 SEHNR, CDR2 FQNEAQ (reference sequence). CDR3 size: 15 residues. Full variable domain (remainder filled in from reference TRBV7-9 and TRBJ2-3): DTGVSQNPRHKITKRGQNVTFRCDPISEHNRLYWYRQTLGQGPEFLTYFQNEAQLEKSRLLSDRFSAERPKGSFSTLEIQRTEQGDSAMYLCASSPLSGSTDTQYFGPGTRLTVL.

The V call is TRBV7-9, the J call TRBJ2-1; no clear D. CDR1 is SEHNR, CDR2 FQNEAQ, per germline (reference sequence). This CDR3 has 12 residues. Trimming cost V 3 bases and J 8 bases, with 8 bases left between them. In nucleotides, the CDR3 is TGTGCCAGCAGCTTTCCGCGTGATGAGCAGTTCTTC. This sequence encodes CASSFPRDEQFF.

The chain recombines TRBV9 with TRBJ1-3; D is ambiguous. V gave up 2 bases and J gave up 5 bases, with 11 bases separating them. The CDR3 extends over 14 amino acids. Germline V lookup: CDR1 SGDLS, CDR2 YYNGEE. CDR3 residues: CASSVAGSRNTIYF. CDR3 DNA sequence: TGTGCCAGCAGCGTGGCGGGCTCCCGAAACACCATATATTTT.

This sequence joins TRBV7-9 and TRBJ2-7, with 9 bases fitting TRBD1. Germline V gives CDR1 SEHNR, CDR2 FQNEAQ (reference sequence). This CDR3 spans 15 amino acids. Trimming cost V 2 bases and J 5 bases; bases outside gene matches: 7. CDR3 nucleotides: TGTGCCAGCAGCTTATGGCGGGACAGGGCCGACGAGCAGTACTTC. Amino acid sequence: CASSLWRDRADEQYF.

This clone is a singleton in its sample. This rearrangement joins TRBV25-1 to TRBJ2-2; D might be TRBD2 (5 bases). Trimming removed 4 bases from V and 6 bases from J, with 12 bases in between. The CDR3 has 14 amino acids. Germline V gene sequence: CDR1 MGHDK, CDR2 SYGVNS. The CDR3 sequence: CASSVGVEAGELFF. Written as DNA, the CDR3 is TGTGCCAGCAGTGTCGGGGTTGAGGCCGGGGAGCTGTTTTTT.

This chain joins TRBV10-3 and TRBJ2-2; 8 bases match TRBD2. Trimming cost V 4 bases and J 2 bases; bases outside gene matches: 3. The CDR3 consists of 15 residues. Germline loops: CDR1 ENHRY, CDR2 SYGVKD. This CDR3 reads CAISASGSNTGELFF. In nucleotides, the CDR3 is TGTGCCATCAGTGCTAGCGGGTCTAACACCGGGGAGCTGTTTTTT.

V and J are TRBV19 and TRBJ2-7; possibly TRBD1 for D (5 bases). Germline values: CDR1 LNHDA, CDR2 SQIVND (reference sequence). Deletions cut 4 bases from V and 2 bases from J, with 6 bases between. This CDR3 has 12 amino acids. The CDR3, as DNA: TGTGCCAGTAGTACAGGGCCCTACGAGCAGTACTTC. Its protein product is CASSTGPYEQYF.

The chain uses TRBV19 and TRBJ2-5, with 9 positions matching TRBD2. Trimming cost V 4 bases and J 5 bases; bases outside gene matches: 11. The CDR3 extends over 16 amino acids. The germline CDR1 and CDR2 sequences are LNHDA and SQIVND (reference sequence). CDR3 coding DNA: TGTGCCAGTAGTACCACCGGGGCGGGAGGGCCCGAGACCCAGTACTTC. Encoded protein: CASSTTGAGGPETQYF.

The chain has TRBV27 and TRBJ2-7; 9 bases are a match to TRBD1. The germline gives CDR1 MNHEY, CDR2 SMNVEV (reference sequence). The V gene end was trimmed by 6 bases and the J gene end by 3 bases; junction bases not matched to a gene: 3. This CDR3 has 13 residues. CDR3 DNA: TGTGCCAGCAGCGGACAGGGGTACTACGAGCAGTACTTC. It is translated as CASSGQGYYEQYF.

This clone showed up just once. CDR3 nucleotides: TGTGCCAGCAGGACTAGCGGGAGGAGGCTTTGGTACGAGCAGTACTTC. Translated: CASRTSGRRLWYEQYF. The chain employs TRBV27 and TRBJ2-7; TRBD2 matches at 13 bases. Germline V gives CDR1 MNHEY, CDR2 SMNVEV (reference sequence). V was pared by 6 bases and J by 4 bases, with 9 bases of the junction left unmatched. The CDR3 contains 16 residues.

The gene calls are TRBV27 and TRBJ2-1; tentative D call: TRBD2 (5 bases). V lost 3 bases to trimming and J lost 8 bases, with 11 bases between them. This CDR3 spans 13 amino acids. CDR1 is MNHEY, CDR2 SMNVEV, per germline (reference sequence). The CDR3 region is CASSLGRADEQFF. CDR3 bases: TGTGCCAGCAGTTTGGGGAGAGCGGATGAGCAGTTCTTC.

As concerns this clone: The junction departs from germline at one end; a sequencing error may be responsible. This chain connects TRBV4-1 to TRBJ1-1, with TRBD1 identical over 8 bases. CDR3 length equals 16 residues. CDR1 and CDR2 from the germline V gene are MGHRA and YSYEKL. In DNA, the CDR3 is TGCGCCAGCAGCCCACGACAGGGGTTAAGAAAAACTGAAGCTTCCTTT. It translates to CASSPRQGLRKTEASF.

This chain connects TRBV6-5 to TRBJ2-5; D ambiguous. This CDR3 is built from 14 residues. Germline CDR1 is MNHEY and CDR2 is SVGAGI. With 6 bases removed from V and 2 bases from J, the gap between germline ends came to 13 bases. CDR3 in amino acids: CASSSFIVQETQYF. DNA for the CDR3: TGTGCCAGCAGCTCCTTCATAGTTCAAGAGACCCAGTACTTC.

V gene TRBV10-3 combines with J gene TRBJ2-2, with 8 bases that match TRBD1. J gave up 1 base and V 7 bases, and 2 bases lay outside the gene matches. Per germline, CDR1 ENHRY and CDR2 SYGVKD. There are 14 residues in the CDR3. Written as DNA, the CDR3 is TGTGCCATCATGGGACAGGTGAACACCGGGGAGCTGTTTTTT. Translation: CAIMGQVNTGELFF.

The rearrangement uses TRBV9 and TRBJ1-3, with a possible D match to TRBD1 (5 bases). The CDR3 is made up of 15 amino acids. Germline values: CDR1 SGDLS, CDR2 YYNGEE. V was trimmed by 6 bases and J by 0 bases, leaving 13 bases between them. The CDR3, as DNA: TGTGCCAGCACGGCGGGGGGGGTCTCTGGAAACACCATATATTTT. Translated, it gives CASTAGGVSGNTIYF.